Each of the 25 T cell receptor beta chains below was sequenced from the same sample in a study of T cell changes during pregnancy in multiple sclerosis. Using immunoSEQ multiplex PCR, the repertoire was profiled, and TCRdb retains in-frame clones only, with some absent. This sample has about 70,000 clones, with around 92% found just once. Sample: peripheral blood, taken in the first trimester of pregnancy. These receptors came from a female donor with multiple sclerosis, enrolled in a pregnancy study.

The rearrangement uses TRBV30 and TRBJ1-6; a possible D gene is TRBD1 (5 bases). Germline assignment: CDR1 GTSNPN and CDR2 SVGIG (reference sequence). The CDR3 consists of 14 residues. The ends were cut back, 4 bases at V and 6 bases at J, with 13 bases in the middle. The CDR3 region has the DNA TGTGCCTGGACCCGGGACGGGGGTAATTCACCCCTCCACTTT. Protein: CAWTRDGGNSPLHF.

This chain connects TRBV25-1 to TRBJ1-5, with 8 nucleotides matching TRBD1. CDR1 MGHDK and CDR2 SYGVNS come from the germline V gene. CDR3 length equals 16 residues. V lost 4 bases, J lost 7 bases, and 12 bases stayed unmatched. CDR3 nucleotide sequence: TGTGCCAGCAGTGGGATTGGACAGGGAGAGGGCCAGCCCCAGCATTTT. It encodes CASSGIGQGEGQPQHF.

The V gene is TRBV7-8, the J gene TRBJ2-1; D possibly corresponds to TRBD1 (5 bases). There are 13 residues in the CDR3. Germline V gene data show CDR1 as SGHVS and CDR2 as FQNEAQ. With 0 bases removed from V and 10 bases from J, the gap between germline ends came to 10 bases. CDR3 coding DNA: TGTGCCAGCAGCTTAGCGGGCAGGGCGGAGCAGTTCTTC. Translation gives CASSLAGRAEQFF.

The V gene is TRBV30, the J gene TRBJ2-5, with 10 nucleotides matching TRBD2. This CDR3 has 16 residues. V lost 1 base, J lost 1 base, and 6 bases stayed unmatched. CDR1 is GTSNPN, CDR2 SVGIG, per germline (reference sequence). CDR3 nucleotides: TGTGCCTGGAGTGCCCTAGCGGGAGATCTCCAAGAGACCCAGTACTTC. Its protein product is CAWSALAGDLQETQYF.

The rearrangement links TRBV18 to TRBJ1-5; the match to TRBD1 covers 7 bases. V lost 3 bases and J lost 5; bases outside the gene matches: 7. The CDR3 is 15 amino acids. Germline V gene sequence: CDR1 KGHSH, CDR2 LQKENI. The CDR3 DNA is TGTGCCAGCTCACCCATCGACAGGGCCGATCAGCCCCAGCATTTT. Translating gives CASSPIDRADQPQHF.

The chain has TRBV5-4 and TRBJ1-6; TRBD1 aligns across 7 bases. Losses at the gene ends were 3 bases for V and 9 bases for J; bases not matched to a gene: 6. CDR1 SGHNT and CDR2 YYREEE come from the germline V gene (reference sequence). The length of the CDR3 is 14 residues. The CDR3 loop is CASSSRDSSSPLHF. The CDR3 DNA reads TGTGCCAGCAGCTCCCGGGACAGTAGTTCACCCCTCCACTTT.

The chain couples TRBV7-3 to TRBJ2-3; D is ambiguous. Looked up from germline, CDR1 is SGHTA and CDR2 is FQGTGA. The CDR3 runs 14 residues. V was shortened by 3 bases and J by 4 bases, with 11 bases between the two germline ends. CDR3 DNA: TGTGCCAGCAGCTTCGGCGGTGGCGCAGATACGCAGTATTTT. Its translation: CASSFGGGADTQYF.

This CDR3 reads CASSVAAQGNEQYF. The CDR3 region has the DNA TGTGCCAGCAGCGTAGCAGCCCAGGGAAACGAGCAGTACTTC. The chain combines TRBV9 with TRBJ2-7, with D possibly matching TRBD1 (5 bases). Germline V gives CDR1 SGDLS, CDR2 YYNGEE. The germline V and J ends were trimmed by 0 bases and 5 bases, with 12 bases remaining between them. This CDR3 has 14 amino acids.

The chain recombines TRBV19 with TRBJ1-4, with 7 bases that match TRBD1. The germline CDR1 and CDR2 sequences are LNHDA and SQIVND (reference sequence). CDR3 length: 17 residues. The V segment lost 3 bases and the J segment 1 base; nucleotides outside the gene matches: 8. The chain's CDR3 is CASSIPGQAKTNEKLFF. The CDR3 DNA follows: TGTGCCAGTAGTATCCCCGGACAGGCGAAAACTAATGAAAAACTGTTTTTT.

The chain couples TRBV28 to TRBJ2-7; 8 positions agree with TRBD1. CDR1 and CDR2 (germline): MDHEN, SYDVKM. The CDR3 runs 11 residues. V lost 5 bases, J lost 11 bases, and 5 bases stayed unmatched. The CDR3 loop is CASSVTGEEYF. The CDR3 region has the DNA TGTGCCAGCAGTGTGACAGGGGAAGAGTACTTC.

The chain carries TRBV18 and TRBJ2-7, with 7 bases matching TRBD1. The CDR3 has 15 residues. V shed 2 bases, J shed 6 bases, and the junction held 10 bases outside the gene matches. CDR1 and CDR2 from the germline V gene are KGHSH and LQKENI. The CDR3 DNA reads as TGTGCCAGCTCACCAGTTAATAATAGGGGGCGCGAGCAGTACTTC. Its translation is CASSPVNNRGREQYF.

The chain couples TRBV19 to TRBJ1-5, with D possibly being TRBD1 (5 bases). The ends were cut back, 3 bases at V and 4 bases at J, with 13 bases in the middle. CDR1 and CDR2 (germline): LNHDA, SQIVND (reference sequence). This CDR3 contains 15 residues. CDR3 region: CASSIGRGGNQPQHF. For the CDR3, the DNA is TGTGCCAGTAGTATCGGGAGGGGCGGGAATCAGCCCCAGCATTTT.

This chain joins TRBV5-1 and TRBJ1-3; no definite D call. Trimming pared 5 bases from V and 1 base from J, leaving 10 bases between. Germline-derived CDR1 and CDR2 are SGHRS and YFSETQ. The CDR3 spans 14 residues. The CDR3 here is CASRKSSSGNTIYF. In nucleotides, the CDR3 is TGCGCCAGCAGAAAAAGCTCGTCTGGAAACACCATATATTTT.

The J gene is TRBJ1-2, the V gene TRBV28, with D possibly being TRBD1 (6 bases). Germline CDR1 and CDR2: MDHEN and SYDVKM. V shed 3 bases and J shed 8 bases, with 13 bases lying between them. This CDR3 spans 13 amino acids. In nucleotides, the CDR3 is TGTGCCAGCAGTTTGATCACAGGGTACGGCTACACCTTC. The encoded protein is CASSLITGYGYTF.

The CDR3 loop reads CASSYNLGPDGYTF. Here the CDR3 DNA reads TGTGCCAGCAGTTACAATCTAGGTCCGGATGGCTACACCTTC. V and J are TRBV6-5 and TRBJ1-2, with D uncertain. Trimming took 2 bases from V and 6 from J, leaving 13 bases between them. This CDR3 contains 14 residues. Germline loops: CDR1 MNHEY, CDR2 SVGAGI.

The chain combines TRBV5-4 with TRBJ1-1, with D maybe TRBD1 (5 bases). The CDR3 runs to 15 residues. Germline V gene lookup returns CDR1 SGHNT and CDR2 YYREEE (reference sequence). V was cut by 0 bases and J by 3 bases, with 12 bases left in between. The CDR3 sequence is CASSLGPGLDTEAFF. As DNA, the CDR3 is TGTGCCAGCAGCTTGGGTCCGGGACTGGACACTGAAGCTTTCTTT.

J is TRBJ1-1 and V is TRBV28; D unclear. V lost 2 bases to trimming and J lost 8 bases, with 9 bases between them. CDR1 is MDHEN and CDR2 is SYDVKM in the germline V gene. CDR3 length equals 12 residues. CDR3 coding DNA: TGTGCCAGCAGTTTAGGGAGAGGGGAAGCTTTCTTT. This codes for CASSLGRGEAFF.

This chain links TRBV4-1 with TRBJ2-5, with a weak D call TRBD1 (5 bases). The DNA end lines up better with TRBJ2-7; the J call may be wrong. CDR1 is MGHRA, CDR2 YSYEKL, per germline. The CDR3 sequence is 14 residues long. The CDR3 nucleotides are TGCGCCAGCAGCCAAGAAAGGGGATCCTACGAGCAGTACTTC. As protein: CASSQERGSYEQYF.

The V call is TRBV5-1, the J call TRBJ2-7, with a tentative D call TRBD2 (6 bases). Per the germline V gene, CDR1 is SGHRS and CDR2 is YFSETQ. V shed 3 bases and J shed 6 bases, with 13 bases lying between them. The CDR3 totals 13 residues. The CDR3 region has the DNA TGCGCCAGCAGCTCCCGGGACTTTACCGAGCAGTACTTC. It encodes CASSSRDFTEQYF.

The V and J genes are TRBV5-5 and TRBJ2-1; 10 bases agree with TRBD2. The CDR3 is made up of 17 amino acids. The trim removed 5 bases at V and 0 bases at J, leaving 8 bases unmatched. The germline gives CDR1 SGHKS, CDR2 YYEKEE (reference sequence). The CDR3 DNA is TGTGCCAGCAGGCCTTTTTCTAGCGGGAGCTCCTACAATGAGCAGTTCTTC. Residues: CASRPFSSGSSYNEQFF.

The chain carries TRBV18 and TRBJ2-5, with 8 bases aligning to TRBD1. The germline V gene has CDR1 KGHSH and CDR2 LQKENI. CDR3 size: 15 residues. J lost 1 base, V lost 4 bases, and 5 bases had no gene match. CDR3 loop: CASSLRQGSQETQYF. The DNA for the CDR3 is TGTGCCAGCTCACTGAGACAGGGGAGCCAAGAGACCCAGTACTTC.

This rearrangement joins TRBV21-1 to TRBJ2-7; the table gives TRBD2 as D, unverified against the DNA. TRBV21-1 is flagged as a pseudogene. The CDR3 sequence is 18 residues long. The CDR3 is CASSPMGHIAGKGIPLYF. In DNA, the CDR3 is TGTGCCAGCAGCCCCATGGGCCATATAGCGGGAAAGGGGATACCATTATACTTC.

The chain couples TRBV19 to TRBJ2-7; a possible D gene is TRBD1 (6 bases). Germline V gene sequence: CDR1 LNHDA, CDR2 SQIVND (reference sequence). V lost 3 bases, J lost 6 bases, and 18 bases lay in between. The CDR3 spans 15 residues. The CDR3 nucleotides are TGTGCCAGTAGTATCAGGGGCGCCCTAGACTCCGAGCAGTACTTC. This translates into CASSIRGALDSEQYF. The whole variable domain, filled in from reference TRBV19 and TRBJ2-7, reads DGGITQSPKYLFRKEGQNVTLSCEQNLNHDAMYWYRQDPGQGLRLIYYSQIVNDFQKGDIAEGYSVSREKKESFPLTVTSAQKNPTAFYLCASSIRGALDSEQYFGPGTRLTVT.

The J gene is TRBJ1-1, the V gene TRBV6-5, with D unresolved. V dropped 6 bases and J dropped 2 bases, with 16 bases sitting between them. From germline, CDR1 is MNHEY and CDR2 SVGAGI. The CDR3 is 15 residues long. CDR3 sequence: CASRQRPGRNTEAFF. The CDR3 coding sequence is TGTGCCAGCAGACAACGTCCGGGTCGAAACACTGAAGCTTTCTTT.

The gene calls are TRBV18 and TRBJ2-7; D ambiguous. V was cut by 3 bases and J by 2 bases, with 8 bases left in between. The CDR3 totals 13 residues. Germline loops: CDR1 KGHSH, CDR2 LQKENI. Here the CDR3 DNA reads TGTGCCAGCTCACCCTCCTCCCCCTACGAGCAGTACTTC. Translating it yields CASSPSSPYEQYF.